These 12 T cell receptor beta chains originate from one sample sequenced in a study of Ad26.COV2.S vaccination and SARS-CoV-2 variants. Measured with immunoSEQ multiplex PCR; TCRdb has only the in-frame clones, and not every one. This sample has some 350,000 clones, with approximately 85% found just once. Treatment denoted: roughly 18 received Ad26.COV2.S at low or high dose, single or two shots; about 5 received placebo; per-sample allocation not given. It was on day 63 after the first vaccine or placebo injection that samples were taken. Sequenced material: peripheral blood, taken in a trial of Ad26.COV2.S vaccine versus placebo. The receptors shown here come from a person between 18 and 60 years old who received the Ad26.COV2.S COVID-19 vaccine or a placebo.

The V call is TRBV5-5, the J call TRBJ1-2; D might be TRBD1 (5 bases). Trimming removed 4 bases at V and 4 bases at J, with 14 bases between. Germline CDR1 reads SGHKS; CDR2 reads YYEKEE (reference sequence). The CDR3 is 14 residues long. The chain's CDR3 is CASSPQGGVYGYTF. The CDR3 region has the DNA TGTGCCAGCAGCCCCCAGGGAGGAGTCTATGGCTACACCTTC.

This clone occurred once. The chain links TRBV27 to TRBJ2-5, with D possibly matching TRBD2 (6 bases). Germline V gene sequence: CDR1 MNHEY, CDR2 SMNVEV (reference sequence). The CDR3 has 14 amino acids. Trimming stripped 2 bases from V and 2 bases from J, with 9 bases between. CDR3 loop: CASSLGTFQETQYF. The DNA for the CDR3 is TGTGCCAGCAGTTTAGGGACTTTTCAAGAGACCCAGTACTTC.

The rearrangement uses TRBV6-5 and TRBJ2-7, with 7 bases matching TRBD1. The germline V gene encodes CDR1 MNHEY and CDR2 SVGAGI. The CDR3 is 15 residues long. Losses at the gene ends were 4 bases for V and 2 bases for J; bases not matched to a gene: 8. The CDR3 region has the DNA TGTGCCAGCAGTTTGGGTAGGGACAGAACCTACGAGCAGTACTTC. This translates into CASSLGRDRTYEQYF.

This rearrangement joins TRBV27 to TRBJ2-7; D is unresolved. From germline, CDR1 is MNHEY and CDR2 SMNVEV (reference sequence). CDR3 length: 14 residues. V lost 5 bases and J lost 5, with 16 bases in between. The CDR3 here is CASSLVSRTHEQYF. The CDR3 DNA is TGTGCCAGCAGTCTAGTTTCGAGAACTCACGAGCAGTACTTC.

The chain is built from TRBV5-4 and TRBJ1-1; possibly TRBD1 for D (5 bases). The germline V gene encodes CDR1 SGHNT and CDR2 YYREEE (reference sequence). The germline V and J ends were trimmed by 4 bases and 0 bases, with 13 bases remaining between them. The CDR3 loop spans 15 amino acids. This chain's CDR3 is CASSGGVFMNTEAFF. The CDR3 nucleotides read TGTGCCAGCAGCGGAGGGGTGTTTATGAACACTGAAGCTTTCTTT.

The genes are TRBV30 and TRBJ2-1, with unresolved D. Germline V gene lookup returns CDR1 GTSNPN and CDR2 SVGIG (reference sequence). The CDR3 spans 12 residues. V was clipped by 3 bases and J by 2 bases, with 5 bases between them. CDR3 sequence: CAWRAPYNEQFF. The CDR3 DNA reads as TGTGCCTGGAGGGCACCCTACAATGAGCAGTTCTTC.

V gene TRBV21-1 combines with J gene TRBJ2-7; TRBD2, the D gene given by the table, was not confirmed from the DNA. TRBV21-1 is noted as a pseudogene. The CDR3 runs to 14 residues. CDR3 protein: CASRASGGAHEQYF. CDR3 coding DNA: TGTGCCAGCAGAGCCAGCGGGGGGGCCCACGAGCAGTACTTC.

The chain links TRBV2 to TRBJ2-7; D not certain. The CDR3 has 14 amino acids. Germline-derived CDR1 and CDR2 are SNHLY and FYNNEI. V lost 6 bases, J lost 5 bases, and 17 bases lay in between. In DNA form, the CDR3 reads TGTGCCAGCAGGATAGTGAGGTCAGGTAACGAGCAGTACTTC. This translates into CASRIVRSGNEQYF.

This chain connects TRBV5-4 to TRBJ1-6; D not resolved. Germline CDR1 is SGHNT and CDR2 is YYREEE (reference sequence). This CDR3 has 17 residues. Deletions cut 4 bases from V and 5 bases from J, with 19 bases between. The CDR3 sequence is CASSPGGRGGNNSPLHF. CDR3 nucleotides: TGTGCCAGCAGCCCCGGCGGCAGAGGTGGAAATAATTCACCCCTCCACTTT.

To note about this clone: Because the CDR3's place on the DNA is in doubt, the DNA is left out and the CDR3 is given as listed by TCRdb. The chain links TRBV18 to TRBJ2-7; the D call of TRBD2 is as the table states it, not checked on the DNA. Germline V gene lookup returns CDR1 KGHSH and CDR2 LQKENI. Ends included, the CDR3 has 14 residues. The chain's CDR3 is CASSPYSVRGEQYF.

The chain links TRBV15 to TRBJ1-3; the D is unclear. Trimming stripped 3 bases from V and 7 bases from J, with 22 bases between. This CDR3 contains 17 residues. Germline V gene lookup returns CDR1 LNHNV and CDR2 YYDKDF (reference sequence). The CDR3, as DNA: TGTGCCACCAGCAGGTCTAGACAAGGTCAACGGTGGAACACCATATATTTT. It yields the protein CATSRSRQGQRWNTIYF.

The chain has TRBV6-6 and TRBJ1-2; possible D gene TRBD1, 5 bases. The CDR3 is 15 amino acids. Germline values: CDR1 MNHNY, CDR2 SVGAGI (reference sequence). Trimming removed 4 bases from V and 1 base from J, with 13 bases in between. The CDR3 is CASSSGTLYNYGYTF. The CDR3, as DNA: TGTGCCAGCAGTTCAGGGACTCTATATAACTATGGCTACACCTTC.